This TCR beta chain was obtained from a study of graft-versus-host responses after intestinal transplantation. Study-wide background: Recipients had transplants, and these were multivisceral, liver-intestinal, or isolated intestinal. Recipients were all induced with anti-thymocyte globulin, then given tacrolimus and steroids for roughly 3 years. Regarding the study as a whole: Levels of circulating GvH clones at their peak were associated with early post-transplant HvG declines.

V lost 3 bases to trimming and J lost 2 bases, with 7 bases between them. This CDR3 is 13 amino acids long. Germline-derived CDR1 and CDR2 are MRHNA and SNTAGT. Generated by immunoSEQ multiplex PCR, the TCRdb table keeps only in-frame clones and is missing some. The sample consists of roughly 80,000 clones, around 86% of them appearing once. Details on this clone: Its antigen remains unknown. At the DNA level, this CDR3 is encoded by other sequences in the same sample as well.

This receptor was identified in a human donor who was the organ donor for an intestinal transplant. The sample here was unstimulated CD8+ T cells sorted from spleen or lymph node cells, taken before transplant. The chain uses TRBV6-4 and TRBJ1-1; D is perhaps TRBD1 (6 bases). CDR3 nucleotides: TGTGCCAGCAGTGAGGGACAAAACACTGAAGCTTTCTTT. Its translation: CASSEGQNTEAFF.